The 21 T cell receptor beta chains below were found in one sample sequenced in a study of T cell responses to AZD1222 COVID-19 vaccine (dated by TCRdb to the early 2020s). Libraries came from the immunoSEQ multiplex PCR assay. TCRdb took over this immuneACCESS table, retaining in-frame rearrangements with V and J assigned. Such tables are incomplete; in checked studies, under half of the missing clones stem from an unresolved V gene, and the remainder is unexplained. The sample table lists some 180,000 clones, roughly 89% of them with a count of one. The biggest ten clones account for more than 1.5% of the sample. This specimen's time point label, per the study, means: baseline before first vaccination. The material sequenced was peripheral blood, taken on day 0 of AZD1222 vaccination. Receptors originate from an adult in good health.

This chain joins TRBV5-4 and TRBJ2-5; D is undetermined. CDR1 and CDR2 from the germline V gene are SGHNT and YYREEE (reference sequence). Trimming took off 0 bases at V and 4 bases at J, with 7 bases between the two ends. This CDR3 spans 13 amino acids. CDR3: CASSLGQTETQYF. The CDR3 bases are TGTGCCAGCAGCTTGGGGCAGACAGAGACCCAGTACTTC.

The chain carries TRBV18 and TRBJ1-3; D might be TRBD1 (6 bases). The CDR3 runs 15 residues. CDR1 and CDR2 (germline): KGHSH, LQKENI. Trimming took 8 bases from V and 0 from J, leaving 14 bases between them. The CDR3 DNA reads as TGTGCCAGCGCCCCCGGGGGCTACTCTGGAAACACCATATATTTT. Its translation is CASAPGGYSGNTIYF. Variable domain in full (rest from reference TRBV18 and TRBJ1-3): NAGVMQNPRHLVRRRGQEARLRCSPMKGHSHVYWYRQLPEEGLKFMVYLQKENIIDESGMPKERFSAEFPKEGPSILRIQQVVRGDSAAYFCASAPGGYSGNTIYFGEGSWLTVV.

The V and J genes are TRBV5-1 and TRBJ2-1; 13 bases fit TRBD2. With V trimmed by 4 bases and J by 6 bases, 7 bases remained unmatched. This CDR3 region has 16 residues. Germline loops: CDR1 SGHRS, CDR2 YFSETQ. CDR3 region: CASSRGTSGGVNEQFF. The CDR3 nucleotides are TGCGCCAGCAGCCGTGGAACTAGCGGGGGGGTCAATGAGCAGTTCTTC.

The J gene is TRBJ2-7, the V gene TRBV21-1; TRBD2, the D gene given by the table, was not confirmed from the DNA. TRBV21-1 is deemed a pseudogene. This CDR3 is 19 amino acids long. This CDR3 is CASSKGLAGVMARSYEQYF. The CDR3 DNA sequence: TGTGCCAGCAGCAAAGGACTAGCGGGAGTTATGGCGCGTTCCTACGAGCAGTACTTC.

V and J are TRBV7-3 and TRBJ2-1; TRBD2 agrees at 7 bases. Per germline, CDR1 SGHTA and CDR2 FQGTGA. The CDR3 is 16 amino acids. Trimming removed 5 bases from V and 6 bases from J; junction bases left unmatched: 13. The chain's CDR3 is CASSPGKGGLGNEQFF. CDR3 coding DNA: TGTGCCAGCAGCCCCGGGAAGGGAGGGTTAGGCAATGAGCAGTTCTTC.

This sequence joins TRBV6-5 and TRBJ1-5, with 8 bases matching TRBD1. Germline V gives CDR1 MNHEY, CDR2 SVGAGI. The CDR3 loop spans 15 amino acids. The V gene end was trimmed by 6 bases and the J gene end by 1 base; junction bases not matched to a gene: 5. The DNA of the CDR3 is TGTGCCAGCAGCCTGACAGGGGTCAGCAATCAGCCCCAGCATTTT. This translates into CASSLTGVSNQPQHF.

The chain couples TRBV2 to TRBJ2-5; possibly TRBD1 or TRBD2 for D (5 bases each). From germline, CDR1 is SNHLY and CDR2 FYNNEI. Trimming removed 7 bases from V and 1 base from J, with 10 bases in between. CDR3 size: 13 residues. CDR3 sequence (DNA): TGTGCCAGCAAAGGGACGGTCCAAGAGACCCAGTACTTC. Translating it yields CASKGTVQETQYF.

This sequence joins TRBV6-5 and TRBJ2-3; D tentatively reads TRBD1 or TRBD2 (5 bases each). This CDR3 comprises 15 residues. Germline V gene lookup returns CDR1 MNHEY and CDR2 SVGAGI. V lost 2 bases and J lost 3, with 12 bases in between. The chain's CDR3 is CASSYQGRGTDTQYF. CDR3 sequence (DNA): TGTGCCAGCAGTTACCAGGGACGGGGAACAGATACGCAGTATTTT.

This clone was counted a single time. The chain recombines TRBV6-5 with TRBJ1-2, with D unclear. Germline values: CDR1 MNHEY, CDR2 SVGAGI. V was pared by 2 bases and J by 6 bases, with 13 bases between. The CDR3 is 14 amino acids. The CDR3, as DNA: TGTGCCAGCAGTTACACTTTTTCACCGGATGGCTACACCTTC. As protein: CASSYTFSPDGYTF.

This chain connects TRBV7-2 to TRBJ1-5; D is perhaps TRBD1 (5 bases). In germline, CDR1 is SGHTA, CDR2 FQGNSA. CDR3 size: 15 residues. Trimming pared 5 bases from V and 4 bases from J, leaving 15 bases between. The CDR3 DNA sequence: TGTGCCAGCAGCGACTCAGGGATCCGGAATCAGCCCCAGCATTTT. Protein: CASSDSGIRNQPQHF.

V is TRBV5-8 and J is TRBJ1-5; a possible D gene is TRBD1 (5 bases). There are 15 residues in the CDR3. V gave up 4 bases and J gave up 0 bases, with 11 bases separating them. Germline loops: CDR1 SGHTS, CDR2 YDEGEE. The CDR3 DNA sequence: TGTGCCAGCAGCCCTAGGGGATATAGCAATCAGCCCCAGCATTTT. Translation: CASSPRGYSNQPQHF.

The chain has TRBV5-8 and TRBJ1-2; 10 positions match TRBD1. Germline V gene data show CDR1 as SGHTS and CDR2 as YDEGEE. This CDR3 is 15 amino acids long. V dropped 4 bases and J dropped 2; count of bases not matched to a gene: 5. The CDR3 is CASSPRQGANYGYTF. The CDR3 nucleotides read TGTGCCAGCAGCCCGAGACAGGGGGCGAACTATGGCTACACCTTC.

The count of this clone is one. The V and J genes are TRBV5-4 and TRBJ1-2; 8 positions agree with TRBD1. CDR1 and CDR2 (germline): SGHNT, YYREEE (reference sequence). The CDR3 runs to 20 residues. V dropped 2 bases and J dropped 4; count of bases not matched to a gene: 22. CDR3 coding DNA: TGTGCCAGCAGCTTTAGCATTTTGTCCTCTCGGCAGACAGGGGCCTATGGCTACACCTTC. It specifies CASSFSILSSRQTGAYGYTF.

The rearrangement uses TRBV29-1 and TRBJ2-1; 10 nucleotides align to TRBD2. The germline gives CDR1 SQVTM, CDR2 ANQGSEA. This CDR3 region has 13 residues. V shed 4 bases and J 7 bases; nucleotides not matched to a gene: 4. The CDR3 sequence is CSVGASGSNEQFF. CDR3 sequence (DNA): TGCAGCGTTGGTGCTAGCGGGAGTAATGAGCAGTTCTTC.

The chain uses TRBV9 and TRBJ2-7; D gene uncertain. Trimming left V 0 bases short and J 6 bases short, with 16 bases between. Germline V gene sequence: CDR1 SGDLS, CDR2 YYNGEE. The CDR3 spans 15 residues. The CDR3: CASSVADLPDVEQYF. The CDR3 DNA is TGTGCCAGCAGCGTAGCCGATCTCCCGGACGTCGAGCAGTACTTC. The whole variable domain, remainder taken from reference TRBV9 and TRBJ2-7, is DSGVTQTPKHLITATGQRVTLRCSPRSGDLSVYWYQQSLDQGLQFLIQYYNGEERAKGNILERFSAQQFPDLHSELNLSSLELGDSALYFCASSVADLPDVEQYFGPGTRLTVT.

The chain recombines TRBV6-5 with TRBJ2-3; D is unresolved. Germline CDR1 MNHEY, CDR2 SVGAGI. This CDR3 spans 14 amino acids. V gave up 6 bases and J gave up 0 bases, with 10 bases separating them. In nucleotides, the CDR3 is TGTGCCAGCAGCTACCGTGATAGCACAGATACGCAGTATTTT. Amino acids: CASSYRDSTDTQYF.

The chain recombines TRBV11-2 with TRBJ2-3; D perhaps matches TRBD2 (7 bases). V lost 5 bases, J lost 4 bases, and 13 bases lay in between. CDR1 is SGHAT, CDR2 FQNNGV, per germline. This CDR3 is 14 amino acids long. CDR3 nucleotide sequence: TGTGCCAGCAGCCCGGGGAGGGGGTCAGATACGCAGTATTTT. Translation: CASSPGRGSDTQYF.

This clone has more than one count but fewer than ten. CDR3 nucleotide sequence: TGTGCCAGCCCTCCCCCTGGCAGGCCAGTCGAAGAGCAGTTCTTC. As protein: CASPPPGRPVEEQFF. The chain couples TRBV11-1 to TRBJ2-1, with unresolved D. The CDR3 is 15 amino acids. Germline V gene data show CDR1 as SGHAT and CDR2 as FQDESV (reference sequence). V shed 8 bases and J shed 10 bases, with 24 bases lying between them.

The chain links TRBV27 to TRBJ2-5; 8 bases map to TRBD2. The CDR3 is 15 residues long. Germline CDR1 reads MNHEY; CDR2 reads SMNVEV (reference sequence). V was clipped by 5 bases and J by 5 bases; unmatched bases: 10. The CDR3 loop is CASSPGREGVETQYF. The CDR3 DNA reads TGTGCCAGCAGTCCCGGACGGGAGGGCGTCGAGACCCAGTACTTC.

V usage is TRBV18 and J usage is TRBJ2-2; TRBD2 is a possible D gene (6 bases). The CDR3 loop spans 14 amino acids. CDR1 and CDR2 from the germline V gene are KGHSH and LQKENI. Between the trimmed V and J ends, which lost 3 bases and 5 bases, there was a span of 10 bases. The CDR3 DNA follows: TGTGCCAGCTCACCTCTAGGAGGGACCGGGGAGCTGTTTTTT. Protein sequence: CASSPLGGTGELFF.

This clone has more than one count but fewer than ten. The J gene is TRBJ1-2, the V gene TRBV6-1; D is uncertain. Per germline, CDR1 MNHNS and CDR2 SASEGT. The CDR3 totals 12 residues. The V end was cut by 3 bases, the J end by 4 bases, with 6 bases between. CDR3 in DNA: TGTGCCAGCAGTGACCTGGGCTATGGCTACACCTTC. Translation gives CASSDLGYGYTF.